These 8 T cell receptor beta chains came from one sample sequenced in a study of shared clonotypes between healthy human individuals. CD8 cells regarded as naive lacked CD45RO, were positively chosen for CCR7, and omitted terminally differentiated effector memory CD45RA+ cells. Here immunoSEQ multiplex PCR was the method, and the copy in TCRdb shows in-frame clones only, minus some. The sample lists 1.5 million to 2.5 million clones; roughly 94% were seen once. Sequenced material: naive CD8+ T cells sorted from blood. The source of these receptors is a man aged 18-30 years in good health.

The J gene is TRBJ2-3, the V gene TRBV7-9, with D maybe TRBD1 (7 bases). V gave up 3 bases and J gave up 5 bases, with 15 bases separating them. CDR1 SEHNR and CDR2 FQNEAQ come from the germline V gene (reference sequence). There are 15 residues in the CDR3. CDR3 amino acids: CASSLLGGGLDTQYF. CDR3 nucleotides: TGTGCCAGCAGCTTGCTCGGAGGGGGCTTAGATACGCAGTATTTT.

The chain has TRBV19 and TRBJ1-2; no clear D gene. This CDR3 region has 15 residues. Germline CDR1 is LNHDA and CDR2 is SQIVND (reference sequence). V lost 3 bases and J 6 bases, leaving 17 bases between the germline ends. DNA for the CDR3: TGTGCCAGTAGTATGAATCCCCCCGCGGAGCATGGCTACACCTTC. Its translation is CASSMNPPAEHGYTF.

The chain uses TRBV5-1 and TRBJ2-5; possible D gene TRBD2, 6 bases. Germline CDR1 SGHRS, CDR2 YFSETQ. The V end was cut by 2 bases, the J end by 0 bases, with 11 bases between. This CDR3 region has 15 residues. The CDR3 region has the DNA TGCGCCAGCAGCTTTTTAGCGGATTACCAAGAGACCCAGTACTTC. Its protein is CASSFLADYQETQYF.

V and J are TRBV7-9 and TRBJ1-2; D uncertain. Trimming removed 5 bases from V and 4 bases from J, with 14 bases in between. This CDR3 is built from 14 residues. CDR1 SEHNR and CDR2 FQNEAQ come from the germline V gene (reference sequence). CDR3 coding DNA: TGTGCCAGCAGCCGGGGTCTAGGAGGCTATGGCTACACCTTC. Protein product: CASSRGLGGYGYTF.

The CDR3 sequence: CASSPQLAGGLGTDTQYF. In DNA, the CDR3 is TGTGCCAGCAGCCCCCAACTAGCGGGGGGGCTTGGCACAGATACGCAGTATTTT. The V and J genes are TRBV4-2 and TRBJ2-3, with 13 bases matching TRBD2. There are 18 residues in the CDR3. CDR1 and CDR2 (germline): LGHNA, YNFKEQ. J gave up 1 base and V 4 bases, and 8 bases lay outside the gene matches.

The V call is TRBV12-5, the J call TRBJ2-1; D unclear. The CDR3 consists of 13 residues. Germline V gene sequence: CDR1 LGHNT, CDR2 FRNRAP. The V end was cut by 5 bases, the J end by 8 bases, with 13 bases between. The CDR3 reads CASGTHLSDEQFF. CDR3 sequence (DNA): TGTGCTAGTGGTACTCACCTTAGTGATGAGCAGTTCTTC.

This clone was counted a single time. The CDR3 loop reads CASSSGLGGPATDTQYF. The CDR3 DNA follows: TGTGCCAGCAGCAGCGGCCTGGGGGGCCCGGCCACAGATACGCAGTATTTT. The V gene is TRBV5-4, the J gene TRBJ2-3; D tentatively reads TRBD1 or TRBD2 (6 bases each). V lost 4 bases and J lost 2, with 20 bases in between. CDR1 is SGHNT, CDR2 YYREEE, per germline (reference sequence). The CDR3 covers 17 residues. The full variable domain, with the rest looked up from reference TRBV5-4 and TRBJ2-3, is ETGVTQSPTHLIKTRGQQVTLRCSSQSGHNTVSWYQQALGQGPQFIFQYYREEENGRGNFPPRFSGLQFPNYSSELNVNALELDDSALYLCASSSGLGGPATDTQYFGPGTRLTVL.

The V call is TRBV10-1, the J call TRBJ2-3; a possible D gene is TRBD2 (6 bases). This CDR3 region has 14 residues. Trimming left V 1 base short and J 3 bases short, with 8 bases between. The germline V gene encodes CDR1 WNHNN and CDR2 SYGVQD (reference sequence). This chain's CDR3 is CASSEFRETDTQYF. Written as DNA, the CDR3 is TGCGCCAGCAGTGAGTTCCGGGAGACAGATACGCAGTATTTT.